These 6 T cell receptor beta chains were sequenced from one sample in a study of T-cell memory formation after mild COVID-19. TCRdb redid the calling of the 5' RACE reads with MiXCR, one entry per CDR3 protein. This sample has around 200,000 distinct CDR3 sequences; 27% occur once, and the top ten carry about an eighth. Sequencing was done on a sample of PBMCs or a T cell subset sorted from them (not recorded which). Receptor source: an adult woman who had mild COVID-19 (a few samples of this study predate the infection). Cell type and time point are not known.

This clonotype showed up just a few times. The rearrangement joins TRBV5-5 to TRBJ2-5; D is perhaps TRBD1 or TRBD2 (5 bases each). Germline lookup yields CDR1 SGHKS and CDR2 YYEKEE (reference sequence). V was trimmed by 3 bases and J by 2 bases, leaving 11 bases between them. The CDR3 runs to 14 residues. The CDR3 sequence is CASSSGTQQETQYF. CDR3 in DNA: TGTGCCAGCAGCTCCGGGACCCAGCAAGAGACCCAGTACTTC.

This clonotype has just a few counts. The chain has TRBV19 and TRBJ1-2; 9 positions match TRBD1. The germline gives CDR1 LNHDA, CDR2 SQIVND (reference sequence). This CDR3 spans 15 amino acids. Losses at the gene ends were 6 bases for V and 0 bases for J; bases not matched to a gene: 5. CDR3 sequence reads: CASRGQGYANYGYTF. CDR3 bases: TGTGCCAGTAGAGGACAGGGGTACGCTAACTATGGCTACACCTTC.

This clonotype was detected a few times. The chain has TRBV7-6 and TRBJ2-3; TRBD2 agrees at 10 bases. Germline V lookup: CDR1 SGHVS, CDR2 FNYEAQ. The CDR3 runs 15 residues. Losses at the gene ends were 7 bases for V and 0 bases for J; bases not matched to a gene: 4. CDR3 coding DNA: TGTGCCAGCAATGGACTAGCGGAGAGCACAGATACGCAGTATTTT. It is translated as CASNGLAESTDTQYF.

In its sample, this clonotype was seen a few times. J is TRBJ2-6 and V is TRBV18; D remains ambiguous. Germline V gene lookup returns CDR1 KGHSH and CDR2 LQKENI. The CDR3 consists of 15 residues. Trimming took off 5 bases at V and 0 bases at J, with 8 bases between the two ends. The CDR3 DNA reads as TGTGCCAGCTCATCAAGTATCTCTGGGGCCAACGTCCTGACTTTC. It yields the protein CASSSSISGANVLTF.

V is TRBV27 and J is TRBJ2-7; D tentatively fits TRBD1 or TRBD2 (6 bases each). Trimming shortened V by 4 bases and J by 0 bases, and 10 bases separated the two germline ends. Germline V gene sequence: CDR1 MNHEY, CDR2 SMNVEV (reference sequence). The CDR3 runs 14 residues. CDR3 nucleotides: TGTGCCAGCAGTTGGGGGGCTACCTCCTACGAGCAGTACTTC. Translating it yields CASSWGATSYEQYF.

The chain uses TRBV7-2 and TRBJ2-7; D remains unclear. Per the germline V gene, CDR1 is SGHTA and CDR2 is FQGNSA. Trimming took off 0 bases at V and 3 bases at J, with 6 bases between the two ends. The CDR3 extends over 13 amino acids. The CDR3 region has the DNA TGTGCCAGCAGCTTAGCGAGTCTCTACGAGCAGTACTTC. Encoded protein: CASSLASLYEQYF.